The T cell receptor (beta chain) under discussion was sequenced for a study of regulatory T cells in long-lasting Graves disease. Study observations and caveats: Researchers examined only peripheral blood and not thyroid tissue.

The time point was: newly diagnosed GD, antithyroid drugs for less than 3 months. PBMCs provided the RNA from which the TCR library was made. The patients included were those that came from an endocrinology department in Xi'an, China. EDTA tubes collected around 10 milliliters of peripheral blood. HTBI primers from iRepertoire and Arm-PCR of CDR3 regions yielded the TCR beta libraries. TCRdb passed the multiplex PCR reads through MiXCR, listing each CDR3 protein once. Counted here are around 460,000 distinct CDR3 sequences, 14% occurring once; the ten biggest clones make up about a sixth. CDR3 length equals 14 residues. Germline CDR1 reads MNHEY; CDR2 reads SVGEGT. V lost 5 bases and J lost 2, with 13 bases in between. This clonotype was seen at least ten times. Its specificity is not known. The same specimen was also included in a second study, on T cells in Graves' hyperthyroidism and ophthalmopathy. As that report states: A first-round RT-PCR of the TCR CDR3 used the HTBI primer set.

Sequenced material: peripheral blood mononuclear cells (PBMCs), taken at new diagnosis, from a patient treated with antithyroid drugs. The receptor was derived from a woman aged 45 to 65 with Graves disease. V is TRBV6-2 or TRBV6-3 and J is TRBJ2-7, with a tentative D call TRBD1 (6 bases). The CDR3 sequence is CASSPHGDTYEQYF. The CDR3, as DNA: TGTGCCAGCAGTCCCCACGGGGACACCTACGAGCAGTACTTC.